The 10 T cell receptor beta chains below all came from one sample that was sequenced in a study of radiation and T cells in renal cell carcinoma. Time point meaning: blood 2 weeks post-SBRT. The treatment was: 15 Gy SBRT to primary tumor, nephrectomy 4 weeks later. Repertoires were generated with immunoSEQ multiplex PCR, while TCRdb's copy carries only in-frame clones and drops some. The table lists 100,000 to 150,000 clones, approximately 80% of them singletons. Sequencing used blood, obtained from a patient whose treatment included radiotherapy and nephrectomy. Receptors were obtained from an older woman with renal cell carcinoma.

This chain joins TRBV5-1 and TRBJ1-1; no definite D call. Looked up from germline, CDR1 is SGHRS and CDR2 is YFSETQ. V gave up 1 base and J gave up 5 bases, with 6 bases separating them. The CDR3 is 12 amino acids. The CDR3 DNA is TGCGCCAGCAGCTTGAAAGGGACTGAAGCTTTCTTT. Protein: CASSLKGTEAFF.

The J gene is TRBJ2-7, the V gene TRBV18; D uncertain. The CDR3 covers 14 residues. Germline CDR1 and CDR2: KGHSH and LQKENI. The ends were cut back, 2 bases at V and 0 bases at J, with 8 bases in the middle. This CDR3 is CASSPTVDSYEQYF. CDR3 nucleotide sequence: TGTGCCAGCTCACCAACGGTGGACTCCTACGAGCAGTACTTC.

The genes are TRBV5-1 and TRBJ2-6; D not resolved. The CDR3 covers 15 residues. CDR1 and CDR2 from the germline V gene are SGHRS and YFSETQ. V lost 4 bases and J 0 bases, leaving 8 bases between the germline ends. CDR3 loop: CASSGDNSGANVLTF. The CDR3, as DNA: TGCGCCAGCAGCGGAGACAACTCTGGGGCCAACGTCCTGACTTTC.

Remarks on this clone: The same CDR3 can be traced to other DNA sequences in this sample. V and J are TRBV4-1 and TRBJ2-5, with D possibly being TRBD2 (5 bases). The germline CDR1 and CDR2 sequences are MGHRA and YSYEKL. V lost 4 bases and J 1 base, leaving 7 bases between the germline ends. This CDR3 is 13 amino acids long. The CDR3 protein is CASSRGPQETQYF. The CDR3 nucleotides are TGCGCCAGCAGCCGCGGGCCCCAAGAGACCCAGTACTTC.

The V and J genes are TRBV28 and TRBJ1-5; 10 positions match TRBD1. V gave up 6 bases and J gave up 7 bases; unmatched junction bases: 9. This CDR3 has 15 residues. Germline lookup yields CDR1 MDHEN and CDR2 SYDVKM. CDR3 sequence reads: CASRSGTGANQPQHF. CDR3 bases: TGTGCCAGCAGGTCAGGGACAGGGGCCAACCAGCCCCAGCATTTT.

CDR3 nucleotide sequence: TGTGCCAGCTCGCCTAAAGCCGGATCTGCAACTAATGAAAAACTGTTTTTT. This translates into CASSPKAGSATNEKLFF. The chain carries TRBV18 and TRBJ1-4; unclear D gene. Trimming shortened V by 6 bases and J by 0 bases, and 17 bases separated the two germline ends. CDR3 length: 17 residues. Germline CDR1 KGHSH, CDR2 LQKENI.

The chain has TRBV20-1 and TRBJ1-2; D unclear. The CDR3 loop spans 10 amino acids. Trimming took off 6 bases at V and 7 bases at J, with 9 bases between the two ends. CDR1 and CDR2 (germline): DFQATT, SNEGSKA (reference sequence). CDR3 nucleotide sequence: TGCAGTGCGTGGAGTGGTGGCTACACCTTC. Protein: CSAWSGGYTF.

This chain links TRBV27 with TRBJ1-3, with a possible D match to TRBD1 (5 bases). CDR3 length: 15 residues. The V gene's germline CDR1 is MNHEY and CDR2 SMNVEV (reference sequence). V was clipped by 4 bases and J by 4 bases, with 14 bases between them. The CDR3 region is CASSSTGTDGNTIYF. The DNA for the CDR3 is TGTGCCAGCAGTTCCACCGGGACTGACGGAAACACCATATATTTT.

This clone showed up just a few times. The V gene is TRBV6-6, the J gene TRBJ1-2; D call uncertain. The germline CDR1 and CDR2 sequences are MNHNY and SVGAGI (reference sequence). Deletions cut 5 bases from V and 4 bases from J, with 11 bases between. The CDR3 runs 13 residues. The CDR3 reads CASSPSEVYGYTF. The CDR3 coding sequence is TGTGCCAGCAGTCCCAGTGAGGTCTATGGCTACACCTTC.

The chain combines TRBV4-1 with TRBJ2-3, with a weak D call TRBD2 (6 bases). CDR1 and CDR2 (germline): MGHRA, YSYEKL. The CDR3 has 16 residues. Trimming took off 5 bases at V and 11 bases at J, with 26 bases between the two ends. Here the CDR3 reads CASSAIGGDDRYRQYF. The CDR3 nucleotides are TGCGCCAGCAGCGCAATCGGAGGGGACGATAGGTATAGGCAGTATTTT.